These T cell receptor beta chains were read from a single sample in a study of cytomegalovirus exposure and HLA in healthy donors. Clones were read by immunoSEQ multiplex PCR, and TCRdb kept only the in-frame ones, dropping some. The table shows some 150,000 clones, with roughly 89% occurring only once. The sequenced sample was PBMCs. The receptors originated from a woman aged 25 to 39 in good health and CMV-seronegative. Both conserved end residues are part of each CDR3. Each record gives: V gene, D gene, clone size, J gene, CDR3 protein, CDR3 DNA. D genes are given only for firm matches. The size of a clone is reported for some rows only, either as once, few or many, or as a class for expanded clones.

v_call: TRBV20-1
d_call: TRBD1
clone_size: .
j_call: TRBJ1-2
cdr3_aa: CSATGGSGYTF
cdr3_nt: TGCAGTGCTACAGGGGGCTCTGGCTACACCTTC

v_call: TRBV28
d_call: TRBD1
clone_size: .
j_call: TRBJ2-7
cdr3_aa: CASSRPTGVYEQYF
cdr3_nt: TGTGCCAGCAGTCGGCCGACAGGGGTCTACGAGCAGTACTTC

v_call: TRBV6-5
d_call: TRBD1
clone_size: .
j_call: TRBJ1-5
cdr3_aa: CASSGDRVGHQPQHF
cdr3_nt: TGTGCCAGCAGTGGGGACAGGGTCGGGCATCAGCCCCAGCATTTT

v_call: TRBV7-2
d_call: TRBD1
clone_size: .
j_call: TRBJ1-4
cdr3_aa: CASKEDRAGEKLFF
cdr3_nt: TGTGCCAGCAAGGAGGACAGGGCCGGAGAAAAACTGTTTTTT

v_call: TRBV5-1
d_call: .
clone_size: .
j_call: TRBJ2-7
cdr3_aa: CASSLELQAPYF
cdr3_nt: TGCGCCAGCAGCTTGGAATTACAGGCCCCGTACTTC

v_call: TRBV11-2
d_call: .
clone_size: .
j_call: TRBJ1-3
cdr3_aa: CASSLRGGSGNTIYF
cdr3_nt: TGTGCCAGCAGCTTACGGGGTGGCTCTGGAAACACCATATATTTT

v_call: TRBV7-9
d_call: .
clone_size: .
j_call: TRBJ2-7
cdr3_aa: CSSSSVADEQYF
cdr3_nt: TGTTCCAGCAGCTCTGTGGCGGACGAGCAGTACTTC

v_call: TRBV7-8
d_call: TRBD2
clone_size: .
j_call: TRBJ2-3
cdr3_aa: CASSIGTSGGVGADTQYF
cdr3_nt: TGTGCCAGCAGCATTGGGACTAGCGGAGGGGTCGGCGCAGATACGCAGTATTTT

v_call: TRBV28
d_call: TRBD1
clone_size: .
j_call: TRBJ1-5
cdr3_aa: CASRPTGVKGELSNQPQHF
cdr3_nt: TGTGCCAGCAGGCCAACAGGGGTGAAGGGAGAGTTAAGCAATCAGCCCCAGCATTTT

v_call: TRBV4-3
d_call: TRBD2
clone_size: .
j_call: TRBJ2-1
cdr3_aa: CASSQDSLQTSVGAEQFF
cdr3_nt: TGCGCCAGCAGCCAAGACTCACTTCAGACTAGCGTCGGGGCTGAGCAGTTCTTC

v_call: TRBV7-9
d_call: TRBD1
clone_size: once
j_call: TRBJ2-3
cdr3_aa: CASSLNRDRGVDTQYF
cdr3_nt: TGTGCCAGCAGCTTAAACCGGGACAGGGGGGTAGATACGCAGTATTTT

v_call: TRBV7-9
d_call: .
clone_size: .
j_call: TRBJ1-4
cdr3_aa: CSSSIGGVGEKLFF
cdr3_nt: TGTTCCAGCAGCATTGGGGGGGTAGGGGAAAAACTGTTTTTT

v_call: TRBV9
d_call: .
clone_size: .
j_call: TRBJ1-1
cdr3_aa: CASSVGLAPAEAFF
cdr3_nt: TGTGCCAGCAGCGTAGGATTAGCTCCCGCTGAAGCTTTCTTT

v_call: TRBV7-3
d_call: TRBD2
clone_size: .
j_call: TRBJ2-3
cdr3_aa: CASSLSGTSGRTDTQYF
cdr3_nt: TGTGCCAGCAGCTTGAGCGGGACTAGCGGACGCACAGATACGCAGTATTTT

v_call: TRBV7-9
d_call: .
clone_size: .
j_call: TRBJ1-4
cdr3_aa: CASMAGPNEKLFF
cdr3_nt: TGTGCCAGCATGGCAGGCCCGAATGAAAAACTGTTTTTT

v_call: TRBV7-8
d_call: TRBD1
clone_size: .
j_call: TRBJ1-1
cdr3_aa: CASSLGTGPEAFF
cdr3_nt: TGTGCCAGCAGCCTAGGGACAGGGCCTGAAGCTTTCTTT

v_call: TRBV5-1
d_call: .
clone_size: once
j_call: TRBJ1-2
cdr3_aa: CASRDTDYGYTF
cdr3_nt: TGCGCCAGCAGAGACACGGACTATGGCTACACCTTC

v_call: TRBV7-9
d_call: .
clone_size: .
j_call: TRBJ1-1
cdr3_aa: CASSLVLGLGAEAFF
cdr3_nt: TGTGCCAGCAGCTTAGTCTTGGGCTTAGGTGCTGAAGCTTTCTTT

v_call: TRBV9
d_call: .
clone_size: .
j_call: TRBJ2-2
cdr3_aa: CASGDAADRKTGELFF
cdr3_nt: TGTGCCAGCGGCGATGCGGCAGACAGGAAAACCGGGGAGCTGTTTTTT

v_call: TRBV6-5
d_call: .
clone_size: .
j_call: TRBJ1-1
cdr3_aa: CASSYSSSSNTEAFF
cdr3_nt: TGTGCCAGCAGTTACTCGTCCTCTTCGAACACTGAAGCTTTCTTT

v_call: TRBV7-9
d_call: .
clone_size: .
j_call: TRBJ2-1
cdr3_aa: CSSSDDVLATEQFF
cdr3_nt: TGTTCCAGCAGCGACGATGTACTAGCCACTGAGCAGTTCTTC

v_call: TRBV7-6
d_call: TRBD2
clone_size: .
j_call: TRBJ2-6
cdr3_aa: CASSLTGGSLSGANVLTF
cdr3_nt: TGTGCCAGCAGCTTAACGGGAGGATCGCTATCTGGGGCCAACGTCCTGACTTTC

v_call: TRBV6-5
d_call: .
clone_size: .
j_call: TRBJ1-6
cdr3_aa: CASRGQNNSPLHF
cdr3_nt: TGTGCCAGCAGGGGGCAGAATAATTCACCCCTCCACTTT

v_call: TRBV4-1
d_call: .
clone_size: once
j_call: TRBJ1-1
cdr3_aa: CASSQERAAGRNTEAFF
cdr3_nt: TGCGCCAGCAGCCAAGAAAGGGCCGCCGGGAGGAACACTGAAGCTTTCTTT

v_call: TRBV2
d_call: .
clone_size: .
j_call: TRBJ1-5
cdr3_aa: CASSPEDNQPQHF
cdr3_nt: TGTGCCAGCAGCCCAGAGGATAATCAGCCCCAGCATTTT

v_call: TRBV21-1
d_call: .
clone_size: .
j_call: TRBJ1-3
cdr3_aa: CASSKEEGPSLGNTIYF
cdr3_nt: TGTGCCAGCAGCAAAGAGGAGGGCCCTTCATTGGGAAACACCATATATTTT

v_call: TRBV27
d_call: TRBD1
clone_size: .
j_call: TRBJ1-2
cdr3_aa: CASRDRGYGYTF
cdr3_nt: TGTGCCAGCAGGGACAGGGGCTATGGCTACACCTTC

v_call: TRBV5-1
d_call: .
clone_size: .
j_call: TRBJ1-2
cdr3_aa: CASSFLRGTGYTF
cdr3_nt: TGCGCCAGCAGCTTTCTAAGGGGTACTGGCTACACCTTC

v_call: TRBV6-7
d_call: TRBD1
clone_size: .
j_call: TRBJ1-1
cdr3_aa: CASSYRQGDRKPGGTEAFF
cdr3_nt: TGTGCCAGCAGTTACAGGCAGGGGGACAGAAAACCAGGGGGCACTGAAGCTTTCTTT

v_call: TRBV6-6
d_call: .
clone_size: few
j_call: TRBJ2-2
cdr3_aa: CASSHGRGNTGELFF
cdr3_nt: TGTGCCAGCAGCCACGGGCGGGGTAACACCGGGGAGCTGTTTTTT

v_call: TRBV29-1
d_call: TRBD1
clone_size: .
j_call: TRBJ1-4
cdr3_aa: CSAGTGDRKLFF
cdr3_nt: TGCAGCGCCGGGACAGGGGATAGAAAACTGTTTTTT

v_call: TRBV18
d_call: TRBD1
clone_size: .
j_call: TRBJ2-1
cdr3_aa: CASSPQGASYNEQFF
cdr3_nt: TGTGCCAGCTCACCACAGGGGGCGTCCTACAATGAGCAGTTCTTC

v_call: TRBV6-1
d_call: .
clone_size: once
j_call: TRBJ2-1
cdr3_aa: CASSDLLRGMSNEQFF
cdr3_nt: TGTGCCAGCAGTGACCTCCTGCGGGGCATGTCGAATGAGCAGTTCTTC

v_call: TRBV14
d_call: .
clone_size: .
j_call: TRBJ2-7
cdr3_aa: CASSLNVVTGNNEQYF
cdr3_nt: TGTGCCAGCAGCCTAAACGTCGTAACAGGGAATAACGAGCAGTACTTC

v_call: TRBV5-1
d_call: TRBD2
clone_size: .
j_call: TRBJ2-7
cdr3_aa: CASSPLGGAYEQYF
cdr3_nt: TGCGCCAGCAGTCCCTTGGGGGGGGCCTACGAGCAGTACTTC